This TCR beta chain was obtained from a study of blood T cell repertoires in COVID-19. The overall study: T cells, B-cell-depleted T cells, or PBMCs provided the cDNA or gDNA that served as material.

Some clones are missing from TCRdb's copy, which holds only in-frame ones; the method was immunoSEQ multiplex PCR. The sample carries over 150,000 clones, about 88% recorded once. Participant-reported clinical history was the basis for cohort assignment. The CDR3 contains 18 residues. The V end was cut by 6 bases, the J end by 2 bases, with 25 bases between. Germline loops: CDR1 SNHLY, CDR2 FYNNEI. The chain uses TRBV2 and TRBJ1-2; possibly TRBD1 for D (6 bases). Sequencing used PBMCs or T cells enriched from blood (not recorded which). The clonotype was recovered from a woman aged 30 to 39 who had recovered from COVID-19. The CDR3 protein is CASSADSGARFQNYGYTF. The DNA for the CDR3 is TGTGCCAGCAGCGCTGATTCAGGGGCGCGATTTCAAAACTATGGCTACACCTTC.